This TCR beta chain was sequenced in a study of blood T cell repertoires in COVID-19. The CDR3 is made up of 16 amino acids. Between the trimmed V and J ends, which lost 1 base and 9 bases, there was a span of 19 bases. CDR1 is SGHTA and CDR2 is FQGNSA in the germline V gene. The method was immunoSEQ multiplex PCR; TCRdb's version includes in-frame clones alone and lacks a portion of them. This table has around 280,000 clones, about nine tenths appearing once. Input material: PBMCs or T cells enriched from blood (not recorded which). The V call is TRBV7-2, the J call TRBJ2-1; D ambiguous. The sequence was collected from a woman in her forties who had recovered from COVID-19. The CDR3 region is CASSLGEYGPTSEQFF. CDR3 DNA: TGTGCCAGCAGCTTAGGAGAGTATGGCCCGACAAGTGAGCAGTTCTTC.